These T cell receptor beta chains were read from a single sample in a study of regulatory T cells in long-lasting Graves disease. In TCRdb, the multiplex PCR reads were re-called with MiXCR into one record per CDR3 protein. The sample consists of about 400,000 distinct CDR3 sequences, around 15% of them appearing once. Source: peripheral blood mononuclear cells (PBMCs), taken at new diagnosis, from a patient treated with antithyroid drugs. The receptors shown here come from a female donor with Graves disease. CDR3s include the opening cysteine and the closing phenylalanine or tryptophan. The order of the fields is D gene, V gene, clone size, J gene, CDR3 DNA, CDR3 protein. A D gene is named only where the DNA matches it firmly. Some rows mark clone size as missing; the rest say once, few, many or name a class of expanded clone.

D: TRBD2
V: TRBV12-3/TRBV12-4
size: many
J: TRBJ2-7
DNA: TGTGCCAGCAGGCCGGCCGGGACTAGCGGGAACTACGAGCAGTACTTC
CDR3: CASRPAGTSGNYEQYF

D: NA
V: TRBV19
size: many
J: TRBJ2-1
DNA: TGTGCCAGTAGTCGATACCGGGACGCCAATGAGCAGTTCTTC
CDR3: CASSRYRDANEQFF

D: NA
V: TRBV7-9
size: few
J: TRBJ1-6
DNA: TGTGCCAGCAGCTTAGAGACGCGGAATAATTCACCCCTCCACTTT
CDR3: CASSLETRNNSPLHF

D: NA
V: TRBV10-3
size: few
J: TRBJ2-3
DNA: TGTGCCATCAGTGAGGGGTGGCAGGGGTCCACAGATACGCAGTATTTT
CDR3: CAISEGWQGSTDTQYF

D: NA
V: TRBV6-1
size: NA
J: TRBJ2-7
DNA: TGTGCCAGCAGCTCCGGGATGGACTACGAGCAGTACTTC
CDR3: CASSSGMDYEQYF

D: TRBD2
V: TRBV7-2
size: many
J: TRBJ2-5
DNA: TGTGCCAGCAGCCGCCGCGGGACTAGTCAAGAGACCCAGTACTTC
CDR3: CASSRRGTSQETQYF

D: NA
V: TRBV5-1
size: many
J: TRBJ1-1
DNA: TGCGCCAGCTTGCGGGACACTACTTCTAACACTGAAGCTTTCTTT
CDR3: CASLRDTTSNTEAFF

D: NA
V: TRBV5-6
size: many
J: TRBJ1-2
DNA: TGTGCCAGCAGCACCGGACACTATGGCTACACCTTC
CDR3: CASSTGHYGYTF

D: TRBD2
V: TRBV10-1
size: many
J: TRBJ2-3
DNA: TGCGCCAGCAGATCCGAGCGGGGGGGGCCGTACGATACGCAGTATTTT
CDR3: CASRSERGGPYDTQYF

D: TRBD1
V: TRBV11-1
size: once
J: TRBJ1-2
DNA: TGTGCCAGCAGCAGCCAAAGACAGGGGCGCGGCCGTGGCTACACCTTC
CDR3: CASSSQRQGRGRGYTF

D: TRBD2
V: TRBV12-3/TRBV12-4
size: many
J: TRBJ2-3
DNA: TGTGCCAGCAGTCCCCCGGGCGGGGGTAGCACAGATACGCAGTATTTT
CDR3: CASSPPGGGSTDTQYF

D: TRBD1
V: TRBV12-3/TRBV12-4
size: many
J: TRBJ1-2
DNA: TGTGCCAGCAGTTTGACAGGGGATTATGGCTACACCTTC
CDR3: CASSLTGDYGYTF

D: NA
V: TRBV5-1
size: many
J: TRBJ2-4
DNA: TGCGCCAGCAGCCCTTCAGGGGCCAAAAACATTCAGTACTTC
CDR3: CASSPSGAKNIQYF

D: NA
V: TRBV30
size: many
J: TRBJ1-2
DNA: TGTGCCTTCTCGACGGGCTATGGCTACACCTTC
CDR3: CAFSTGYGYTF

D: NA
V: TRBV6-2/TRBV6-3
size: many
J: TRBJ2-3
DNA: TGTGCCAGCAACTCTATCCGACAGGAGACGCAGTATTTT
CDR3: CASNSIRQETQYF

D: TRBD2
V: TRBV4-1
size: few
J: TRBJ2-7
DNA: TGCGCCAGCAGCCAAGTCGTAGCGGGGGGGACCTACGAGCAGTACTTC
CDR3: CASSQVVAGGTYEQYF

D: TRBD2
V: TRBV28
size: NA
J: TRBJ2-7
DNA: TGTGCCAGCAGGGGGGGGACCGAGCTACGAGAGCAGTACTTC
CDR3: CASRGGTELREQYF

D: NA
V: TRBV4-1
size: NA
J: TRBJ2-7
DNA: TGCGCCAGCAGCCGAACCGAAAGGTCCTCCTACGAGCAGTACTTC
CDR3: CASSRTERSSYEQYF

D: NA
V: TRBV7-8
size: many
J: TRBJ2-7
DNA: TGTGCCAGCAGCTTAGCGACCAGTCCCTGGGTAAACTTC
CDR3: CASSLATSPWVNF

D: NA
V: TRBV27
size: many
J: TRBJ1-3
DNA: TGTGCCAGCAGTCCCCAGACACCCAGCTCTGGAAACACCATATATTTT
CDR3: CASSPQTPSSGNTIYF

D: TRBD1
V: TRBV7-2
size: many
J: TRBJ2-7
DNA: TGTGCCAGCAGCCCCCTCGGGACAGACTCCTACGAGCAGTACTTC
CDR3: CASSPLGTDSYEQYF

D: TRBD2
V: TRBV30
size: many
J: TRBJ2-7
DNA: TGTGCCTGGAGTGGGGCTAGCGGCTTCTACGAGCAGTACTTC
CDR3: CAWSGASGFYEQYF

D: TRBD1
V: TRBV24-1
size: NA
J: TRBJ2-3
DNA: TGTGCCACCAGTAACACAGGGGACACAGATACGCAGTATTTT
CDR3: CATSNTGDTDTQYF

D: TRBD2
V: TRBV7-9
size: many
J: TRBJ2-7
DNA: TGTGCCAGCAGCTGGACGGGAGGGCCCTACGAGCAGTACTTC
CDR3: CASSWTGGPYEQYF

D: NA
V: TRBV7-9
size: many
J: TRBJ1-5
DNA: TGTGCCAGCAGCTTAGATACCGGACAGCCCCAGCATTTT
CDR3: CASSLDTGQPQHF

D: TRBD2
V: TRBV5-1
size: NA
J: TRBJ2-2
DNA: TGCGCCAGCACCCCCCTAGCGGTGAACACCGGGGAGCTGTTTTTT
CDR3: CASTPLAVNTGELFF

D: NA
V: TRBV25-1
size: NA
J: TRBJ2-3
DNA: TGTGCCAGCAGTGACAGGGTCTTTCGGGATACGCAGTATTTT
CDR3: CASSDRVFRDTQYF

D: NA
V: TRBV20-1
size: many
J: TRBJ2-2
DNA: TGCAGTGCTAGAGAAGGGGGGCGGGCGAACACCGGGGAGCTGTTTTTT
CDR3: CSAREGGRANTGELFF

D: NA
V: TRBV29-1
size: many
J: TRBJ2-5
DNA: TGCAGCGTTGTTGGGAACCGGAGAGAGACCCAGTACTTC
CDR3: CSVVGNRRETQYF

D: TRBD2
V: TRBV20-1
size: few
J: TRBJ2-3
DNA: TGCAGTGCTAGCCTTTCCGGGGGGGCGGTTACGCAGTATTTT
CDR3: CSASLSGGAVTQYF

D: NA
V: TRBV20-1
size: many
J: TRBJ2-7
DNA: TGCAGTGCTAGCGGAGGCTTTACCTACAAGCAGTACTTC
CDR3: CSASGGFTYKQYF

D: NA
V: TRBV29-1
size: many
J: TRBJ2-2
DNA: TGCAGCGTTGAAGTTACTAGCCCGAATGTCGGGGAGCTGTTTTTT
CDR3: CSVEVTSPNVGELFF

D: TRBD1
V: TRBV2
size: few
J: TRBJ1-5
DNA: TGTGCCAGCAGTTGGACAGGGATTAGCAATCAGCCCCAGCATTTT
CDR3: CASSWTGISNQPQHF

D: NA
V: TRBV4-1
size: many
J: TRBJ1-5
DNA: TGCGCCAGCAGCTCTATCCAGGGGATGCGCAATCAGCCCCAGCATTTT
CDR3: CASSSIQGMRNQPQHF

D: NA
V: TRBV2
size: many
J: TRBJ1-5
DNA: TGTGCCAGCATGGCCCAGGGTCAACAGCCCCAGCATTTT
CDR3: CASMAQGQQPQHF

D: NA
V: TRBV4-3
size: many
J: TRBJ1-1
DNA: TGCGCCAGCAGCCCCGGCGAATCGGCAGGGCTAACTTTCTTT
CDR3: CASSPGESAGLTFF